What follows describes a single T cell receptor (beta chain). The antigen this receptor binds is unknown. No base qualities exist here, and no much larger clone lies one base off it. This specimen belongs to a study of shared clonotypes between healthy human individuals (dated by TCRdb to the early 2020s). Regarding the study in general: A few men and a couple of women, aged 18 to 49 years, made up the cohort. For each donor, CD4 naive and CD4 memory were each given three plates, CD8 naive was given two plates, and CD8 memory was given one plate. To estimate repertoire size and how much clonotype sharing occurs between individuals, the study deeply sequenced the blood TCR repertoires of several healthy adults. Different laboratories and diverse techniques were used to prepare libraries and sequence TCR repertoires, to increase sequencing depth and limit assay-specific biases. Between about 0.8 and 9 billion PBMCs per donor were obtained by leukapheresis. On the study overall, not on this receptor specifically: Pairwise subsampling led to the expectation that sequencing depth would affect the degree of clonotype sharing among donors. When four donors were compared, the shared fraction of clonotypes was around 4.6% for naive CD4, 3.5% to 4% for naive CD8, 2.3% for memory CD4, and roughly 0.4% for memory CD8. Because the study included a small number of donors, the genetic and exposure-history diversity represented was limited. Clonotypes shared by all four sorted-subset donors showed higher generation probabilities than non-shared clonotypes. Incomplete sequencing was indicated by rarefaction of sorted-subset datasets, despite the large sequencing depth. Sampling was limited to blood, and TCR repertoires in tissue likely differ from TCR repertoires in blood. Naive subsets generally had larger estimated clonotype richness than memory subsets.

Using the deep immunoSEQ assay, TCR CDR3 regions were amplified from genomic DNA by multiplex PCR. Extracted genomic DNA from each cell subset was distributed evenly across all wells of several immunoSEQ 96-well plates, and each plate was treated as a replicate. For sorted subsets, roughly 190 ng of genomic DNA, equivalent to some 30,000 T cell genomes, went into each replicate PCR. The purified libraries were quantified using a Qubit 3.0 fluorometer, sized with a Bioanalyzer 2100, and then quantified again using the KAPA Library Quantification kit. Each immunoSEQ 96-well plate was sequenced on its own single-read 150-cycle Illumina NextSeq 550 flow cell. The paper's processing steps were these. Because only junctional sequences without quality scores were contained in the immunoSEQ output, filtering matching that applied to full-length reads could not be performed. Sequences were annotated with PyIR, a Python wrapper for IgBLAST v1.9, and V/J genes and CDR3 were assigned using IMGT germline references. Reads were filtered out if the reads had weak V/J assignments (E-value above 1e-6), no CDR3, stop codons, out-of-frame junctions, or ambiguous translated residues. V3J clonotypes were defined as sequences sharing an identical inferred V gene, J gene, and CDR3 amino acid sequence. Percentage overlap between repertoires was calculated by dividing the number of shared unique clonotypes by the size of the smaller repertoire. Three approaches were used to assess repertoire richness: RTK rarefaction, the Chao1 estimator, and Recon v2.1 estimates of unobserved clonotypes. Generation probabilities were computed with OLGA for all TCRbeta clonotypes obtained by the gDNA method from several donors. Sourced from immuneACCESS, this table was stored by TCRdb with only in-frame sequences that have V and J called. A share of the clones is absent; for the studies checked, an unresolved V gene accounts for under half, and the remainder has no known explanation. Clonal size and the V and J genes are those of that table, whereas D and trimming came from the DNA. Counted in this sample were some 2,000,000 clones; 85% to 95% of them appeared once. The top ten hold 0.13% of the sample.

CDR1 is given as SQVTM and CDR2 as ANQGSEA, both from the germline V gene. Relative to germline, V is 5 bases shorter and J is 8 bases shorter, with 12 bases between their ends. Inclusive of the bounding cysteine and phenylalanine, the CDR3 is 12 residues long. Of all the DNA, just the CDR3 is kept, 36 bases in frame from base 1. Healthy HIV-negative adults with no recently reported acute infections or vaccinations were included as donors. Every donor was a Caucasian adult residing in Nashville, Tennessee, USA. CD4+ T cells were enriched through magnetic negative selection, after which naive cells were positively selected on CD45RA and the remaining negative fraction served as the memory subset. Blood was obtained by leukapheresis, after which PBMCs were separated by Ficoll-Histopaque density gradient centrifugation and cryopreserved in liquid nitrogen vapor phase. Purity and quantity of every magnetically sorted T cell population were checked by analytical flow cytometry. Each sorted fraction had its genomic DNA isolated and then quantified by UV absorbance on a Nanodrop 2000c.

Sequencing was done on a sample of naive CD4+ T cells sorted from blood. This specimen's cell subset or site label, per the study, means: CD45RA+ positively selected. The TCR was taken from a man aged 18 to 30 in good health. In this chain, TRBV29-1 is recombined with TRBJ1-4; too little of a D gene remains to name it. CDR3 protein: CSVLGAGEKLFF. The DNA sequence is as follows: TGCAGCGTTCTGGGTGCCGGGGAAAAACTGTTTTTT. With the rest looked up from the reference TRBV29-1 and TRBJ1-4 genes rather than sequenced, the full variable domain is SAVISQKPSRDICQRGTSLTIQCQVDSQVTMMFWYRQQPGQSLTLIATANQGSEATYESGFVIDKFPISRPNLTFSTLTVSNMSPEDSSIYLCSVLGAGEKLFFGSGTQLSVL.